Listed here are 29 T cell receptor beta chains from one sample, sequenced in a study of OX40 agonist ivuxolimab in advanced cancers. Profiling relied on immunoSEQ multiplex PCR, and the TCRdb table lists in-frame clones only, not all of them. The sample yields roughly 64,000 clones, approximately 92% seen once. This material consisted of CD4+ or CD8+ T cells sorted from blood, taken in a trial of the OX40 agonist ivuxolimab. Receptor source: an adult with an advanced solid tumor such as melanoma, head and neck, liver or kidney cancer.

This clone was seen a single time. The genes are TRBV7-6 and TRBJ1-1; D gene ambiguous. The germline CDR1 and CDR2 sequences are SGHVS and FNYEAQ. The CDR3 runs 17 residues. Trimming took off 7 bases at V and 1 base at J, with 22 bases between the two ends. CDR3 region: CASTMTGKGRGNTEAFF. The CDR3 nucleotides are TGTGCCAGCACCATGACCGGTAAGGGCCGGGGGAACACTGAAGCTTTCTTT.

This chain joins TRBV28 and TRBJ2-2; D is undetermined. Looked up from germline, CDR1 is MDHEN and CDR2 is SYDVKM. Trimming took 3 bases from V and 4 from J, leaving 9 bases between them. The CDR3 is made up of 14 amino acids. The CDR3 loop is CASSFRTGTGELFF. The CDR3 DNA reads TGTGCCAGCAGTTTTCGAACCGGCACCGGGGAGCTGTTTTTT.

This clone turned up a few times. The CDR3 spells CASSIMEDSNQPQHF. CDR3 bases: TGTGCCAGTAGTATCATGGAGGATAGCAATCAGCCCCAGCATTTT. The rearrangement uses TRBV19 and TRBJ1-5; D is undetermined. Germline CDR1 is LNHDA and CDR2 is SQIVND (reference sequence). The CDR3 extends over 15 amino acids. The V gene lost 3 bases and the J gene lost 0 bases, with 9 bases spanning the gap.

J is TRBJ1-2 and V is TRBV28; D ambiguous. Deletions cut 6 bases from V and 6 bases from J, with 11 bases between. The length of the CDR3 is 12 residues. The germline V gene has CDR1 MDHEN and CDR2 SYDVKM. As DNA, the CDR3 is TGTGCCAGCAGACTGTCATGGGATGGCTACACCTTC. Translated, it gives CASRLSWDGYTF.

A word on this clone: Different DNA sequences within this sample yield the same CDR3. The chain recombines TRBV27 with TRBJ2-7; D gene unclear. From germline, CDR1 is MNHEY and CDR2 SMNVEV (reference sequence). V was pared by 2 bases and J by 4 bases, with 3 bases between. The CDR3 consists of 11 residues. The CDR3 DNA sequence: TGTGCCAGCAGTTTAGGGTACGAGCAGTACTTC. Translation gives CASSLGYEQYF.

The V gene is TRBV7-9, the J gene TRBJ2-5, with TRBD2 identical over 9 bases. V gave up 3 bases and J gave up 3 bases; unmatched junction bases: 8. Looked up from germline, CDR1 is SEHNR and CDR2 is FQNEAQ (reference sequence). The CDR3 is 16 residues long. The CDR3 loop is CASSFSASGVKETQYF. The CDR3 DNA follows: TGTGCCAGCAGCTTTTCGGCTAGCGGGGTAAAAGAGACCCAGTACTTC.

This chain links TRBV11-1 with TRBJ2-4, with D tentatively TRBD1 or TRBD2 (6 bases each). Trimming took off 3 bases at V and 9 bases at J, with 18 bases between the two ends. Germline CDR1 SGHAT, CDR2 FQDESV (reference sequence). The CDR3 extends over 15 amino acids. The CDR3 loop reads CASSLGTGGTSIQYF. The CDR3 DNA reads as TGTGCCAGCAGCTTGGGGACGGGCGGGACAAGCATTCAGTACTTC.

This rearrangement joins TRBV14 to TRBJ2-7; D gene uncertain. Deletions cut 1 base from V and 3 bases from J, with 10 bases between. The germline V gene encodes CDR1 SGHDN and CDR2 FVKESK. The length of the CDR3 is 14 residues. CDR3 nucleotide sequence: TGTGCCAGCAGCCAAGGTCTCCTCCTCTACGAGCAGTACTTC. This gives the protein CASSQGLLLYEQYF.

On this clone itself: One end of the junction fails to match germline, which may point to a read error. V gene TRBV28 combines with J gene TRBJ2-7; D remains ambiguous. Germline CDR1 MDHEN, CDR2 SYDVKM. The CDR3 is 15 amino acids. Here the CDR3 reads CASSSKLTGLYDQYF. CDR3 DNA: TGTGCCAGCAGTTCCAAATTAACGGGCCTCTACGATCAGTACTTC.

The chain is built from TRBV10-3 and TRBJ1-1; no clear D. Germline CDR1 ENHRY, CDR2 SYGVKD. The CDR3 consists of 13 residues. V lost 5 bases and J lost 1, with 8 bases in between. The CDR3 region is CAISHVGNTEAFF. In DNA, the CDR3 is TGTGCCATCAGTCATGTCGGGAACACTGAAGCTTTCTTT.

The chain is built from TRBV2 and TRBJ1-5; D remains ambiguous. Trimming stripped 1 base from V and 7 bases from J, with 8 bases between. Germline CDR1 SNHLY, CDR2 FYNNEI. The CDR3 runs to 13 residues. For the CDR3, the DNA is TGTGCCAGCAGTGAAGGTACGGGCCAGCCCCAGCATTTT. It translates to CASSEGTGQPQHF. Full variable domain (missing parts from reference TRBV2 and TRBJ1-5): EPEVTQTPSHQVTQMGQEVILRCVPISNHLYFYWYRQILGQKVEFLVSFYNNEISEKSEIFDDQFSVERPDGSNFTLKIRSTKLEDSAMYFCASSEGTGQPQHFGDGTRLSIL.

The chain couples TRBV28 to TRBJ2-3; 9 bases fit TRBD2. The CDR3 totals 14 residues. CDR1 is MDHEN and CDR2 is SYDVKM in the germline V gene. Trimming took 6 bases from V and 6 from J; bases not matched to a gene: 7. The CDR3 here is CASRVAGEWDTQYF. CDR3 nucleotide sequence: TGTGCCAGCAGGGTAGCGGGAGAATGGGATACGCAGTATTTT. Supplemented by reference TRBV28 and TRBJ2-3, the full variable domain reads DVKVTQSSRYLVKRTGEKVFLECVQDMDHENMFWYRQDPGLGLRLIYFSYDVKMKEKGDIPEGYSVSREKKERFSLILESASTNQTSMYLCASRVAGEWDTQYFGPGTRLTVL.

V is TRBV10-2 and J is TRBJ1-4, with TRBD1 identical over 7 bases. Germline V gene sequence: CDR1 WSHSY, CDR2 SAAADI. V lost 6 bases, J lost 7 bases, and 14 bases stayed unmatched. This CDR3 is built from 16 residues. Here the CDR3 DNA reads TGCGCCAGCAGATCTGCGAACAGGGGCCCAAGTGAAAAACTGTTTTTT. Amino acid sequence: CASRSANRGPSEKLFF.

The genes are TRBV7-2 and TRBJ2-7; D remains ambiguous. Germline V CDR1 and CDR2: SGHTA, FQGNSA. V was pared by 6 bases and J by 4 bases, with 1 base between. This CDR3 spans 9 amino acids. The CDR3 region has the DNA TGTGCCAGCAGTTACGAGCAGTACTTC. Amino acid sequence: CASSYEQYF.

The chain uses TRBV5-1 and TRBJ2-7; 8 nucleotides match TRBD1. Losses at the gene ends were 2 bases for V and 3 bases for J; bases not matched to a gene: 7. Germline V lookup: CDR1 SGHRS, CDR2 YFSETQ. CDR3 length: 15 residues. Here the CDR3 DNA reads TGCGCCAGCAGCTTACCCGGGACAGGATTCTACGAGCAGTACTTC. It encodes CASSLPGTGFYEQYF.

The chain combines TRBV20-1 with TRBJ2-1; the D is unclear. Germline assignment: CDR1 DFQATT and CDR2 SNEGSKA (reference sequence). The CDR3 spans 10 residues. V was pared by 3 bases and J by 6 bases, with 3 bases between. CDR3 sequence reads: CSASINEQFF. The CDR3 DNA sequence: TGCAGTGCTAGTATCAATGAGCAGTTCTTC.

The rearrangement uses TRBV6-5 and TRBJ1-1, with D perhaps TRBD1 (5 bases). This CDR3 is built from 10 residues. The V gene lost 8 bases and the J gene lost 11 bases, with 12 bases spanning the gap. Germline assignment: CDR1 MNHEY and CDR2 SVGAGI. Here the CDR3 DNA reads TGTGCCAGCGCGGGACGGGAGGCTTTCTTT. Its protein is CASAGREAFF.

Here the CDR3 reads CASSIGRGVPGELFF. CDR3 DNA: TGTGCCAGCAGCATAGGACGGGGGGTCCCCGGGGAGCTGTTTTTT. This chain uses TRBV7-6 with TRBJ2-2; TRBD2 matches at 7 bases. Germline CDR1 SGHVS, CDR2 FNYEAQ. The trim removed 5 bases at V and 6 bases at J, leaving 9 bases unmatched. The CDR3 is 15 amino acids.

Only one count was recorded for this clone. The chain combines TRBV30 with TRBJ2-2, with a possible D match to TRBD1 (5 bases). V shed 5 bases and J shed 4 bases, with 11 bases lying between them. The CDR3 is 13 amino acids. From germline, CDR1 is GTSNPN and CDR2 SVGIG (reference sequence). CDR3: CAWGASTTGELFF. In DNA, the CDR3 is TGTGCCTGGGGGGCAAGTACCACCGGGGAGCTGTTTTTT.

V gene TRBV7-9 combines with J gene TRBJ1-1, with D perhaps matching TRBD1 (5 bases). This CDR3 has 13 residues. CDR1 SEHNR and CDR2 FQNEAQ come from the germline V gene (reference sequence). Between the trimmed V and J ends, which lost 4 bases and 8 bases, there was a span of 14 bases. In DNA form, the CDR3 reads TGTGCCAGCAGCTCAATGGGACGGGCCGAAGCTTTCTTT. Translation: CASSSMGRAEAFF.

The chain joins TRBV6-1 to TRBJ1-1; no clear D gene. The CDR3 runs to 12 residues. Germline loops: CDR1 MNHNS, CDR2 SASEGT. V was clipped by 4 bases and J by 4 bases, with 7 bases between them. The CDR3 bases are TGTGCCAGCAGTGGGGGATTCACTGAAGCTTTCTTT. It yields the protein CASSGGFTEAFF.

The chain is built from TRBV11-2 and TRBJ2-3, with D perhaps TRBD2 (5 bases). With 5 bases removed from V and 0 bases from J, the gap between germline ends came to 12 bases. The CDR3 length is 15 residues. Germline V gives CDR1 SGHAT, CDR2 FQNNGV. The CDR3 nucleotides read TGTGCCAGCAGCCATAAACCTAGCAGCACAGATACGCAGTATTTT. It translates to CASSHKPSSTDTQYF.

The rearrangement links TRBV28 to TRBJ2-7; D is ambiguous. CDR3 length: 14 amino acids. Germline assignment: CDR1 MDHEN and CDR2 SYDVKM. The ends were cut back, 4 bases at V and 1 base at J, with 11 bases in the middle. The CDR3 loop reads CASSSSSESYEQYF. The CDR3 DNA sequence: TGTGCCAGCAGTTCCTCCTCAGAATCCTACGAGCAGTACTTC.

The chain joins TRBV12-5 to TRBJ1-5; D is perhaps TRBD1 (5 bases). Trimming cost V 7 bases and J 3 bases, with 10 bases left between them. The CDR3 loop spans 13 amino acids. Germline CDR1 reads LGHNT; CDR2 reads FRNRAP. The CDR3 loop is CASALTDNQPQHF. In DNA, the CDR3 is TGTGCTAGTGCCTTGACAGACAATCAGCCCCAGCATTTT. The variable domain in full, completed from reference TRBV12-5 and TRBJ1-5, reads DARVTQTPRHKVTEMGQEVTMRCQPILGHNTVFWYRQTMMQGLELLAYFRNRAPLDDSGMPKDRFSAEMPDATLATLKIQPSEPRDSAVYFCASALTDNQPQHFGDGTRLSIL.

The CDR3 DNA sequence: TGTGCCAGCAGCTCAATTCTCAGCGGAGGAGCCTACAATGAGCAGTTCTTC. Protein sequence: CASSSILSGGAYNEQFF. The chain recombines TRBV27 with TRBJ2-1, with TRBD2 as a possible D gene (5 bases). The CDR3 consists of 17 residues. Trimming took off 6 bases at V and 2 bases at J, with 20 bases between the two ends. Germline loops: CDR1 MNHEY, CDR2 SMNVEV (reference sequence).

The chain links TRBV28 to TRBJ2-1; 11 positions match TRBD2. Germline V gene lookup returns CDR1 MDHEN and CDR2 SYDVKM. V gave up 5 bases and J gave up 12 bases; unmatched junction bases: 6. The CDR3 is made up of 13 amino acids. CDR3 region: CASSQGTSGPQFF. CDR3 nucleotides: TGTGCCAGCAGTCAAGGGACTAGCGGCCCGCAGTTCTTC. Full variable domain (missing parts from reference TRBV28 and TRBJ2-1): DVKVTQSSRYLVKRTGEKVFLECVQDMDHENMFWYRQDPGLGLRLIYFSYDVKMKEKGDIPEGYSVSREKKERFSLILESASTNQTSMYLCASSQGTSGPQFFGPGTRLTVL.

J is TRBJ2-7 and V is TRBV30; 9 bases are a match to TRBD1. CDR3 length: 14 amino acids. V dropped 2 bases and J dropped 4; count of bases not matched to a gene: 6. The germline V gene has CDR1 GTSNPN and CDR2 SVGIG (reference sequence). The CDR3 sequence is CAWSPGTGSYEQYF. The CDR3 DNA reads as TGTGCCTGGAGTCCCGGGACAGGGAGTTACGAGCAGTACTTC.

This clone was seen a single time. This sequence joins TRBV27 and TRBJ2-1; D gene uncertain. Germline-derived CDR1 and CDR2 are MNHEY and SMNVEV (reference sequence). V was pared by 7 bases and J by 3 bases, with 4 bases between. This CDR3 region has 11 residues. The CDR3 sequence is CASIHYNEQFF. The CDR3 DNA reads TGTGCCAGCATCCACTACAATGAGCAGTTCTTC.

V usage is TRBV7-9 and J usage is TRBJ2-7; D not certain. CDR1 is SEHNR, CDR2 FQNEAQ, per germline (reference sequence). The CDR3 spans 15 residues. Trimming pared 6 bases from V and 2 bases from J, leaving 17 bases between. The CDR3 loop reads CASSLSSGLAYEQYF. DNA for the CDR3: TGTGCCAGCAGTTTATCATCGGGCCTCGCCTACGAGCAGTACTTC.